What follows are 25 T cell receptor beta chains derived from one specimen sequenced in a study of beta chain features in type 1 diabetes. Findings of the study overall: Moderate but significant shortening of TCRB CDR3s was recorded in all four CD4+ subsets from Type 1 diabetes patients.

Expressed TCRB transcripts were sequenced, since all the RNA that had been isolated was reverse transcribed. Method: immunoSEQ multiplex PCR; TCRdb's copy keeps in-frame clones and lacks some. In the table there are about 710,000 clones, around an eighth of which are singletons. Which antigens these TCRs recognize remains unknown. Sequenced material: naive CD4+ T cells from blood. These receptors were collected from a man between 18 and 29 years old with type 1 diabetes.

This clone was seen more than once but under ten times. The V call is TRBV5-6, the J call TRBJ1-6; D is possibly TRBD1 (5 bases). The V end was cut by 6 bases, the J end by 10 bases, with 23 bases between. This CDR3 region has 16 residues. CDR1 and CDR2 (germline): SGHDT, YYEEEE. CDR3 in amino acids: CASNPRQGTAKSPLHF. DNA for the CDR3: TGTGCCAGCAACCCTCGGCAGGGAACGGCTAAATCACCCCTCCACTTT. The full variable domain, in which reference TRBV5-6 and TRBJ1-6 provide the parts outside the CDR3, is DAGVTQSPTHLIKTRGQQVTLRCSPKSGHDTVSWYQQALGQGPQFIFQYYEEEERQRGNFPDRFSGHQFPNYSSELNVNALLLGDSALYLCASNPRQGTAKSPLHFGNGTRLTVT.

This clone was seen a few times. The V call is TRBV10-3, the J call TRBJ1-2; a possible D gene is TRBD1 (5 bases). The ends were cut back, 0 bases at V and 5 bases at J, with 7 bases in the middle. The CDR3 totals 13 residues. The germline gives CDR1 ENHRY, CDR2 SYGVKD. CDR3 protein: CAISESRQYGYTF. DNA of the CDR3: TGTGCCATCAGTGAGTCGAGACAGTATGGCTACACCTTC.

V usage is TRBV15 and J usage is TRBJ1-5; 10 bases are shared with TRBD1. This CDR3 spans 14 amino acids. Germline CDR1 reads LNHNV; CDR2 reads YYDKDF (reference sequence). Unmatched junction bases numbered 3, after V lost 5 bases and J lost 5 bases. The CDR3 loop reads CATSLGQGDQPQHF. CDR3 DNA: TGTGCCACCAGCCTTGGACAGGGGGATCAGCCCCAGCATTTT.

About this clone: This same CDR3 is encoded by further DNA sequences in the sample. The CDR3 loop reads CASSLSDGGYEQYF. The CDR3 DNA is TGTGCCAGCAGCTTATCAGATGGGGGCTACGAGCAGTACTTC. This chain connects TRBV11-2 to TRBJ2-7; D is tentatively TRBD1 or TRBD2 (5 bases each). Trimming stripped 2 bases from V and 3 bases from J, with 11 bases between. Looked up from germline, CDR1 is SGHAT and CDR2 is FQNNGV. The CDR3 runs 14 residues.

The CDR3, as DNA: TGTGCCAGCAGCTTAGTCGGGGGGTCTTCCTACGAGCAGTACTTC. This encodes CASSLVGGSSYEQYF. The rearrangement joins TRBV7-3 to TRBJ2-7; 7 bases agree with TRBD2. Germline V gene lookup returns CDR1 SGHTA and CDR2 FQGTGA. V dropped 2 bases and J dropped 1; count of bases not matched to a gene: 5. The CDR3 has 15 amino acids.

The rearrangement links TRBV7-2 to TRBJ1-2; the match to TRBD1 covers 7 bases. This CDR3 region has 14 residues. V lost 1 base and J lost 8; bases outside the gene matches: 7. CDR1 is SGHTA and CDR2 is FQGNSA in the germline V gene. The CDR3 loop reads CASSLVDRVGGYTF. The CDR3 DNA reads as TGTGCCAGCAGCTTAGTAGACAGGGTGGGCGGCTACACCTTC. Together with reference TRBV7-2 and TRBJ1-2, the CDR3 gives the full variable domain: GAGVSQSPSNKVTEKGKDVELRCDPISGHTALYWYRQSLGQGLEFLIYFQGNSAPDKSGLPSDRFSAERTGGSVSTLTIQRTQQEDSAVYLCASSLVDRVGGYTFGSGTRLTVV.

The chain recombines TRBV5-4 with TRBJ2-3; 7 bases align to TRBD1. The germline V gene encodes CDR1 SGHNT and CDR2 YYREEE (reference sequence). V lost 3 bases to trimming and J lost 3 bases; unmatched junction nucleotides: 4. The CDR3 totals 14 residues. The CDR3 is CASSSGQRTDTQYF. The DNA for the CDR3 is TGTGCCAGCAGCTCGGGACAGAGGACAGATACGCAGTATTTT.

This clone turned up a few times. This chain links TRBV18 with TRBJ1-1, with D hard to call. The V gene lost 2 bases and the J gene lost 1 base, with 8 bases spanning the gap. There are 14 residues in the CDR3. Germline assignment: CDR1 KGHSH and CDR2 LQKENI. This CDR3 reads CASSPSFGNTEAFF. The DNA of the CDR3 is TGTGCCAGCTCACCAAGTTTCGGGAACACTGAAGCTTTCTTT.

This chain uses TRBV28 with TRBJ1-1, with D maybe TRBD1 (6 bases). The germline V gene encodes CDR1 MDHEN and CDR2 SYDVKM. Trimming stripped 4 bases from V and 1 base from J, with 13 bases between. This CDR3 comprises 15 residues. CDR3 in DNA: TGTGCCAGCAGTTCTCCCGGGGGCTGGAACACTGAAGCTTTCTTT. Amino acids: CASSSPGGWNTEAFF.

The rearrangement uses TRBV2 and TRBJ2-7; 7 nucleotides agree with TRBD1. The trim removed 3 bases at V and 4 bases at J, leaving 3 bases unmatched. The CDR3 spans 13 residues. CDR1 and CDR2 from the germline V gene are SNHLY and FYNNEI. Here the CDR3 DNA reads TGTGCCAGCAGTGAGGCCAGGGGGTACGAGCAGTACTTC. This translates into CASSEARGYEQYF.

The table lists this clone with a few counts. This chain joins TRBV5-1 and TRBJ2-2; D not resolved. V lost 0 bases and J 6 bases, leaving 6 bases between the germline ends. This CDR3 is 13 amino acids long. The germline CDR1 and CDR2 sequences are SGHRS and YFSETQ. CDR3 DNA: TGCGCCAGCAGCTTGGATCCAGCCGGGGAGCTGTTTTTT. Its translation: CASSLDPAGELFF.

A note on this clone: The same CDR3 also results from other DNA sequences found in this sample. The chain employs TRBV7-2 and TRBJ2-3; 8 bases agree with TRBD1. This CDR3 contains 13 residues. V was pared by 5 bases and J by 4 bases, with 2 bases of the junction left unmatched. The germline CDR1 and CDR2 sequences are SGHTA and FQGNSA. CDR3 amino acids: CASSGQGADTQYF. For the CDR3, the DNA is TGTGCCAGCAGCGGACAGGGCGCAGATACGCAGTATTTT.

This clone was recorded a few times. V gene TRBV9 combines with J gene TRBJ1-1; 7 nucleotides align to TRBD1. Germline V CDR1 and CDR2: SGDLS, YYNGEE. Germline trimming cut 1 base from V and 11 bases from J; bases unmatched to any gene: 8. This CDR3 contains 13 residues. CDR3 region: CASSVNEGAWAFF. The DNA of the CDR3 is TGTGCCAGCAGCGTAAATGAGGGGGCTTGGGCTTTCTTT.

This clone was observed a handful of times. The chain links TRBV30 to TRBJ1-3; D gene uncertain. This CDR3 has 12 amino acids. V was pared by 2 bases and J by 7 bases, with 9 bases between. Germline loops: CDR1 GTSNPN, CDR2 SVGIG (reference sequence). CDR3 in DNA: TGTGCCTGGAGTTTTGAGAGGAACACCATATATTTT. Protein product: CAWSFERNTIYF.

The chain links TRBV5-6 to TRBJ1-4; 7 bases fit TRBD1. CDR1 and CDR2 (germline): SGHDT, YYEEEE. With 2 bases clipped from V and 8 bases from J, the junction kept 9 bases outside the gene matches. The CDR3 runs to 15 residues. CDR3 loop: CASSFPTGTLEKLFF. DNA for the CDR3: TGTGCCAGCAGCTTTCCGACAGGGACCCTGGAAAAACTGTTTTTT. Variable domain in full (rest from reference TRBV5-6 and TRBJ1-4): DAGVTQSPTHLIKTRGQQVTLRCSPKSGHDTVSWYQQALGQGPQFIFQYYEEEERQRGNFPDRFSGHQFPNYSSELNVNALLLGDSALYLCASSFPTGTLEKLFFGSGTQLSVL.

The CDR3 bases are TGTGCCACCCCCCGGGACAGGCTGTTCCATGGAAACACCATATATTTT. This encodes CATPRDRLFHGNTIYF. This rearrangement joins TRBV25-1 to TRBJ1-3; 8 bases agree with TRBD1. The CDR3 consists of 16 residues. CDR1 is MGHDK and CDR2 is SYGVNS in the germline V gene. Trimming removed 10 bases from V and 3 bases from J; junction bases left unmatched: 14.

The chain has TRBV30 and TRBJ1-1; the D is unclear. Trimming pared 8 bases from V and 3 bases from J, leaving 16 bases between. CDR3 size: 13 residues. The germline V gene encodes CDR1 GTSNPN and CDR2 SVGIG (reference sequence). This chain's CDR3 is CARFIPGYTEAFF. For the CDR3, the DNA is TGTGCCCGCTTTATACCGGGCTACACTGAAGCTTTCTTT.

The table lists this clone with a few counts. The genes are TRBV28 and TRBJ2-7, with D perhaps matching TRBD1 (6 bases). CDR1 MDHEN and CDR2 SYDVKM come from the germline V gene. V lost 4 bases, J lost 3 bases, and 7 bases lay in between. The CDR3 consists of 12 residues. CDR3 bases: TGTGCCAGCAGTTCAGGGGTCTACGAGCAGTACTTC. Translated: CASSSGVYEQYF.

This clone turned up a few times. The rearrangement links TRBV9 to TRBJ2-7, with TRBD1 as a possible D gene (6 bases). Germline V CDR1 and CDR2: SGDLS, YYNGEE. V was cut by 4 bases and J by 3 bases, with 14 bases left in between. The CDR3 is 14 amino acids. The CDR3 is CASSPRTDFYEQYF. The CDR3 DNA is TGTGCCAGCAGCCCCAGGACAGACTTCTACGAGCAGTACTTC.

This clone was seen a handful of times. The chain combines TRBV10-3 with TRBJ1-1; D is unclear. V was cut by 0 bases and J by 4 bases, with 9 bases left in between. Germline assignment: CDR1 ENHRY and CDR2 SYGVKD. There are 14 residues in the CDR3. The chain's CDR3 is CAISESEGGTEAFF. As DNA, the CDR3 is TGTGCCATCAGTGAGTCGGAGGGTGGCACTGAAGCTTTCTTT.

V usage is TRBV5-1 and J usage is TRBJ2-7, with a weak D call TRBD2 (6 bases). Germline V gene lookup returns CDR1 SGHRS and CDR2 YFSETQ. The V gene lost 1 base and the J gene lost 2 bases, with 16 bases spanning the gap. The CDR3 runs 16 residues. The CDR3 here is CASSLPPGAQPYEQYF. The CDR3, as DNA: TGCGCCAGCAGCTTGCCCCCGGGAGCGCAACCCTACGAGCAGTACTTC.

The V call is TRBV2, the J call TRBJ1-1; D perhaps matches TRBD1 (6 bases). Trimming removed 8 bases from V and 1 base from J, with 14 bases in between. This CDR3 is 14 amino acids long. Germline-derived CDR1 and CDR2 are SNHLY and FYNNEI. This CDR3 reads CASRKNRENTEAFF. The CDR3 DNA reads TGTGCCAGCCGGAAAAACAGGGAGAACACTGAAGCTTTCTTT.

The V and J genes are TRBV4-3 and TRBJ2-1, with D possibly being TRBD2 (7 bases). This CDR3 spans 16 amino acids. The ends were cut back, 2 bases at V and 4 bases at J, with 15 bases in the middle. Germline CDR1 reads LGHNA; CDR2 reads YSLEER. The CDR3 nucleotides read TGCGCCAGCAGCCAACGGGGGGCCGGGTTTTACAATGAGCAGTTCTTC. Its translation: CASSQRGAGFYNEQFF.

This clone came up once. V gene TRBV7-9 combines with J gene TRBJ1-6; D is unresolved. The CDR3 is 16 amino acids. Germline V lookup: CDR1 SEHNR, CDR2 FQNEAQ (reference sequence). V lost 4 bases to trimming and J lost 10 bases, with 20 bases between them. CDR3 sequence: CASSSPDGQASSPLHF. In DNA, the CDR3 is TGTGCCAGCAGCTCCCCGGACGGCCAGGCCTCCTCACCCCTCCACTTT.

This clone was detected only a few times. CDR3 residues: CASRNSGTSSYEQYF. The CDR3 nucleotides are TGTGCCAGCAGGAATAGCGGGACCAGCTCCTACGAGCAGTACTTC. The chain carries TRBV7-2 and TRBJ2-7; TRBD2 agrees at 8 bases. CDR1 SGHTA and CDR2 FQGNSA come from the germline V gene. This CDR3 region has 15 residues. The V segment lost 6 bases and the J segment 0 bases; nucleotides outside the gene matches: 7.